Below, one T cell receptor (beta chain) is given with its context. Its target is not known. The data were produced by immunoSEQ multiplex PCR, yet TCRdb's version contains in-frame clones alone and is incomplete. The sample records 55,000 to 65,000 clones, approximately 76% being singletons. The study treated chemo-refractory metastatic non-small-cell lung cancer patients with focal radiation plus ipilimumab CTLA-4 blockade. The data were taken from a study of radiotherapy plus CTLA-4 blockade in lung cancer. Regarding the study as a whole: Blood saw expansion of tumor-derived TCR clones after radiotherapy plus ipilimumab.

The V gene's germline CDR1 is WSHSY and CDR2 SAAADI. This CDR3 comprises 14 residues. Trimming shortened V by 3 bases and J by 0 bases, and 6 bases separated the two germline ends. The source is a human donor with non-small cell lung cancer who had a complete response to radiotherapy plus ipilimumab. This chain joins TRBV10-2 and TRBJ2-1, with D unresolved. Sequenced here: peripheral blood, sampled from a patient treated with radiotherapy plus ipilimumab. Here the CDR3 DNA reads TGCGCCAGCAGTGAAGTGAGCTCCTACAATGAGCAGTTCTTC. It is translated as CASSEVSSYNEQFF.